Below, one TCR beta chain is given with its context. The target antigen is unknown. This entry is derived from a study of monozygotic twins with inflammatory bowel disease. Notes on the study in general: Twins with IBD were found to have lower TCRbeta diversity (inverse Simpson) than healthy co-twins.

Per germline, CDR1 DFQATT and CDR2 SNEGSKA (reference sequence). The CDR3 is 11 residues long. Each CDR3 protein gets one entry in TCRdb, which reprocessed the 5' RACE reads and gives no DNA. This repertoire includes about 380,000 distinct CDR3 sequences. What was sequenced was blood. V gene TRBV20-1 combines with J gene TRBJ2-5; TCRdb proposes TRBD1, but this gene call is untestable without DNA. The origin of this receptor is a human donor with ulcerative colitis or Crohn's disease, or a healthy co-twin of an affected twin (not recorded which). CDR3 sequence: CSARWADRGFF.